Given below is one T cell receptor (beta chain) in context. This specimen belongs to a study of technical replicates of blood from a handful of donors. The CDR3 is 15 amino acids. Germline V gene sequence: CDR1 SGDLS, CDR2 YYNGEE. The trim removed 0 bases at V and 4 bases at J, leaving 6 bases unmatched. Some clones are missing from TCRdb's copy, which holds only in-frame ones; the method was immunoSEQ multiplex PCR. The sample has tens of thousands of clones, roughly 94% seen once. The chain is built from TRBV9 and TRBJ2-7; 8 bases agree with TRBD2. The origin of this receptor is a human donor in good health. The sample consisted of T cells isolated from PBMCs. Here the CDR3 DNA reads TGTGCCAGCAGCGTAGACGGGGGGGGCAGGTACGAGCAGTACTTC. Protein: CASSVDGGGRYEQYF. Filled out from reference TRBV9 and TRBJ2-7, the complete variable domain reads DSGVTQTPKHLITATGQRVTLRCSPRSGDLSVYWYQQSLDQGLQFLIQYYNGEERAKGNILERFSAQQFPDLHSELNLSSLELGDSALYFCASSVDGGGRYEQYFGPGTRLTVT.